The clone carrying this T cell receptor beta chain has more than one count but fewer than ten. The antigen is undetermined. Clones were read by immunoSEQ multiplex PCR, and TCRdb kept only the in-frame ones, dropping some. This table holds roughly 60,000 clones, over 75% found once. Trimming stripped 1 base from V and 1 base from J, with 7 bases between. This CDR3 spans 14 amino acids. Germline CDR1 reads MNHEY; CDR2 reads SVGAGI. This specimen comes from a study of OX40 agonist ivuxolimab in advanced cancers. Study summary: Among those treated, three patients had partial responses, one with hepatocellular carcinoma and two with cutaneous melanoma. Study-wide results and limits: Low normalized T-cell clonal expansion was additionally recorded for some nonresponders.

Researchers took blood at baseline, on cycle 4 day 1, and on cycle 7 day 1. The TCR was taken from an adult with an advanced solid tumor such as melanoma, head and neck, liver or kidney cancer. The sample consisted of CD4+ or CD8+ T cells sorted from blood, taken in a trial of the OX40 agonist ivuxolimab. This rearrangement joins TRBV6-5 to TRBJ2-5; maybe TRBD1 (6 bases). CDR3 nucleotides: TGTGCCAGCAGTTACTTAGGGGGCCAAGAGACCCAGTACTTC. Translating gives CASSYLGGQETQYF.